The source of this T cell receptor (beta chain) is a study of T-cell reconstitution after alpha-beta-depleted transplantation in children. Trimming cost V 6 bases and J 5 bases; bases outside gene matches: 3. Looked up from germline, CDR1 is SQVTM and CDR2 is ANQGSEA. The CDR3 runs to 12 residues. Molecular barcoding with unique molecular identifiers was used for the TCRbeta library. TCRdb used MiXCR to reprocess the PCR reads, holding one entry per CDR3 protein. The profile shows roughly 100,000 distinct CDR3 sequences, approximately 8.4% of them singletons. The sample holds a few counts of this clonotype.

The V gene is TRBV29-1, the J gene TRBJ2-4; 8 bases map to TRBD1. The sequence came from a human donor who donated a stem cell graft to a child with congenital amegakaryocytic thrombocytopenia. The sample in question was PBMCs from the stem cell graft donor, obtained from the stem cell graft. The CDR3 DNA follows: TGCAGCGTGGGGGACAGGCAAAACATTCAGTACTTC. Residues: CSVGDRQNIQYF. Drawing the rest from reference TRBV29-1 and TRBJ2-4, the complete variable domain is SAVISQKPSRDICQRGTSLTIQCQVDSQVTMMFWYRQQPGQSLTLIATANQGSEATYESGFVIDKFPISRPNLTFSTLTVSNMSPEDSSIYLCSVGDRQNIQYFGAGTRLSVL.